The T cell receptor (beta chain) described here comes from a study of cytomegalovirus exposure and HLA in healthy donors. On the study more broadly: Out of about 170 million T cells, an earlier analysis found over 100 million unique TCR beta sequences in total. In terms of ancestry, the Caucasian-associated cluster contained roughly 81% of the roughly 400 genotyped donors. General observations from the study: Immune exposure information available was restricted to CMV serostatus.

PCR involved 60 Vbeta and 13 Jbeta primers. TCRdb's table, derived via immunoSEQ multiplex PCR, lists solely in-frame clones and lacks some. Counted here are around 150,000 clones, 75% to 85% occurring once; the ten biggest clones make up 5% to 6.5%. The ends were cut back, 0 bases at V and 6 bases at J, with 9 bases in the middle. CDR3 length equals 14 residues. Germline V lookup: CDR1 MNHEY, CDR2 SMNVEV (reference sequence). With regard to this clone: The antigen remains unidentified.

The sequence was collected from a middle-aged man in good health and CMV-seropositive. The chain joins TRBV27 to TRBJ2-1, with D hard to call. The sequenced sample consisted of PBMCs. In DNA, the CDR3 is TGTGCCAGCAGTTTATCGACGGCGGCCAATGAGCAGTTCTTC. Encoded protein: CASSLSTAANEQFF.